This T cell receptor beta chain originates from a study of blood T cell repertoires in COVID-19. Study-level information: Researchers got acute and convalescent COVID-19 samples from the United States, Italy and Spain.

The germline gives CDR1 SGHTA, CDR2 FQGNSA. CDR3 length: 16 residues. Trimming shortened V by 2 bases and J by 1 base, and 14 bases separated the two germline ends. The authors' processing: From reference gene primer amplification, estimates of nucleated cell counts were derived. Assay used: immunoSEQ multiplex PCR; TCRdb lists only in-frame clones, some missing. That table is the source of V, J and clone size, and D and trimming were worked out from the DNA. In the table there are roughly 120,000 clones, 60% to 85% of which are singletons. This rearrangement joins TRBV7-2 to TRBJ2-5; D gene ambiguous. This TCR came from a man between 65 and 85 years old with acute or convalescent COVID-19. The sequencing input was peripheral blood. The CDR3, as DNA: TGTGCCAGCAGCTTAACCTCGGATCAGGCCCAAGAGACCCAGTACTTC. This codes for CASSLTSDQAQETQYF.